This T cell receptor (beta chain) was sequenced for a study of blood T cell repertoires in COVID-19. The Seattle patients, enrolled during active infection, were followed longitudinally. Sequenced by immunoSEQ multiplex PCR; TCRdb stores in-frame clones only, minus some. The table records about 240,000 clones, 80% to 90% of them present only once. The receptor's source is an elderly woman with COVID-19, enrolled during active disease. Sequenced: peripheral blood.

The CDR3 loop is CASSEFGGMLETQYF. Written as DNA, the CDR3 is TGTGCCAGCAGTGAATTCGGGGGGATGTTGGAGACCCAGTACTTC. The rearrangement uses TRBV25-1 and TRBJ2-5, with 7 bases identical to TRBD2. CDR1 and CDR2 from the germline V gene are MGHDK and SYGVNS. CDR3 length equals 15 residues. J gave up 5 bases and V 1 base, and 7 bases lay outside the gene matches.